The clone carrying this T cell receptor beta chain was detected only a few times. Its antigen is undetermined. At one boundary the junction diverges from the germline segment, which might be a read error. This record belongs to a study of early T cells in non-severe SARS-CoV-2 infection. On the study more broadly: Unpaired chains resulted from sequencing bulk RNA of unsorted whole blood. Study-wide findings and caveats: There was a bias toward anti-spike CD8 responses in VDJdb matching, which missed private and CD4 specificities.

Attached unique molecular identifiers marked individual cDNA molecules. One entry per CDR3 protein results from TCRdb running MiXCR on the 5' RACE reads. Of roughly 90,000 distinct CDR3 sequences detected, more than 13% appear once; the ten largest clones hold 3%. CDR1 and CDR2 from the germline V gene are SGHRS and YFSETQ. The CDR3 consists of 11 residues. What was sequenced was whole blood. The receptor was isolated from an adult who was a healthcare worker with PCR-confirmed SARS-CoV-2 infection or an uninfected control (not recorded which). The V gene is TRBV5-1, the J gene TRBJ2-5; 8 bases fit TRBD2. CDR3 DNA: TGCGCCAGCAGCCCGGGACTAGGGAGTCACTTC. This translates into CASSPGLGSHF.